This T cell receptor (beta chain) originates from a study of T cell responses to AZD1222 COVID-19 vaccine. Sequencing was performed with immunoSEQ multiplex PCR; in TCRdb, only in-frame clones are kept and a portion is missing. The sample lists 150,000 to 200,000 clones, roughly 92% seen once, with about 10% in the top ten. V lost 3 bases and J 4 bases, leaving 9 bases between the germline ends. CDR3 length: 13 amino acids. General study results and limits: Vaccine-related CD4 TCRs covered spike, predominating at 160-218 and 743-854.

This clone has just one count. Its specificity is not known. The specimen was peripheral blood, collected on day 0 of AZD1222 vaccination. This clonotype was obtained from an adult in good health. The V and J genes are TRBV12-3 or TRBV12-4 and TRBJ2-5; D remains ambiguous. The CDR3 sequence is CASSFRTRETQYF. The CDR3 nucleotides read TGTGCCAGCAGTTTTAGGACCAGAGAGACCCAGTACTTC.